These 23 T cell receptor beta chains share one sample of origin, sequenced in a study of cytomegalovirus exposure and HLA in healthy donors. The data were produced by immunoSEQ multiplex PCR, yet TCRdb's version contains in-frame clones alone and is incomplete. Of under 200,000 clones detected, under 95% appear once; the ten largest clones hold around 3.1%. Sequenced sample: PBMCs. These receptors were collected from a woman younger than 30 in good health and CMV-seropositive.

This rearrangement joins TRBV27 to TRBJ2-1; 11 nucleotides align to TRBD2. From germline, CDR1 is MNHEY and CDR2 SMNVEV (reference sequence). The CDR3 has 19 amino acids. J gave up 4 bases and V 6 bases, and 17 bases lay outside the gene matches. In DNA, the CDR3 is TGTGCCAGCAGCCGACCGGGACTAGCGGCACCTACGCCTTACAATGAGCAGTTCTTC. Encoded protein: CASSRPGLAAPTPYNEQFF.

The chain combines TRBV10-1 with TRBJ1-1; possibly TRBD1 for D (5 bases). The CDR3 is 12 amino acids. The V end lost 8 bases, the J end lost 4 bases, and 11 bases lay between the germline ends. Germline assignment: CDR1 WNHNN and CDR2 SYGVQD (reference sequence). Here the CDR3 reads CASQGKATEAFF. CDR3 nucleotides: TGCGCCAGCCAGGGTAAGGCCACTGAAGCTTTCTTT.

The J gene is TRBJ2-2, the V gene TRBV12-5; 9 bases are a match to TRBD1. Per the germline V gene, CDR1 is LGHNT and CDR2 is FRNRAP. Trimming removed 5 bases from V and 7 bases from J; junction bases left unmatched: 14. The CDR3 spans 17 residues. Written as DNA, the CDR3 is TGTGCTAGTGGTCCAGCCGGGACAGGGTTGGGCGTCGGGGAGCTGTTTTTT. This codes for CASGPAGTGLGVGELFF.

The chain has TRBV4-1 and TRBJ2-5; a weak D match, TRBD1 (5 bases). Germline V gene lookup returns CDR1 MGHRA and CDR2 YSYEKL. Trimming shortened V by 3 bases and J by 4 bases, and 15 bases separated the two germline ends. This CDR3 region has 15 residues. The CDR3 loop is CASSHTGPVGETQYF. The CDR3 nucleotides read TGCGCCAGCAGCCATACAGGACCCGTCGGAGAGACCCAGTACTTC.

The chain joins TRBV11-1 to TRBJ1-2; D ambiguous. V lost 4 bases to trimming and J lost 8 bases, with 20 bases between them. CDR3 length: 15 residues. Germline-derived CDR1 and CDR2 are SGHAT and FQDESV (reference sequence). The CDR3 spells CASSSPRTAGRGYTF. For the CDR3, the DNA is TGTGCCAGCAGCTCCCCTCGGACTGCCGGTCGAGGCTACACCTTC.

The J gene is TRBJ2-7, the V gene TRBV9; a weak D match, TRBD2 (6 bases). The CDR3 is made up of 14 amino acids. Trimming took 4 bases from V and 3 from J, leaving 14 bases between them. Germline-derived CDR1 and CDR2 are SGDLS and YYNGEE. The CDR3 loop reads CASSRWGGNYEQYF. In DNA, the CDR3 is TGTGCCAGCAGCCGTTGGGGCGGGAACTACGAGCAGTACTTC.

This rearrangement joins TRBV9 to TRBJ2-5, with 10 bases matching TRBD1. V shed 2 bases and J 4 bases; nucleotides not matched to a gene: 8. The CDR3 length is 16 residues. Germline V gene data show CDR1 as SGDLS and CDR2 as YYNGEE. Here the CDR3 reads CASSVGRQGARETQYF. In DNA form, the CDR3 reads TGTGCCAGCAGCGTTGGGAGACAGGGGGCACGAGAGACCCAGTACTTC.

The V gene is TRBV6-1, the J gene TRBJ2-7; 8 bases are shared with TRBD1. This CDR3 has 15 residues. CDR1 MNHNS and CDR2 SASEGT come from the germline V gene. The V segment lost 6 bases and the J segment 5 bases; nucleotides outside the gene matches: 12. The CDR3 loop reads CASRSNKDRVHEQYF. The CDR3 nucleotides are TGTGCCAGCAGGAGCAACAAGGACAGGGTGCACGAGCAGTACTTC.

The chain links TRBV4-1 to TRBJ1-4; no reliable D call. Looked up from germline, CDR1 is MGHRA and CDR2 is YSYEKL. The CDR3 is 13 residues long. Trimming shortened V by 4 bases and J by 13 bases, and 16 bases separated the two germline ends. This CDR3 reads CASSRGGEGRLFF. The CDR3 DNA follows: TGCGCCAGCAGCCGTGGCGGGGAAGGGAGACTGTTTTTT.

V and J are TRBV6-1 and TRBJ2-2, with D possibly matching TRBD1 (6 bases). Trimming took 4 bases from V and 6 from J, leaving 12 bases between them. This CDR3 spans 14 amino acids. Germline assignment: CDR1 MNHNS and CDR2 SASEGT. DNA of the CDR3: TGTGCCAGCAGTGCCTACAGGGTCCCCGGGGAGCTGTTTTTT. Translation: CASSAYRVPGELFF.

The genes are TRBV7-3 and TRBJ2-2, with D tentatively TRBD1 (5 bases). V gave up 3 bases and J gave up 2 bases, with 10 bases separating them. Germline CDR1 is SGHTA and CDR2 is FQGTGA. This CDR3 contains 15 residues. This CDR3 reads CASSFLGQNTGELFF. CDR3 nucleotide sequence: TGTGCCAGCAGCTTTCTGGGGCAAAACACCGGGGAGCTGTTTTTT.

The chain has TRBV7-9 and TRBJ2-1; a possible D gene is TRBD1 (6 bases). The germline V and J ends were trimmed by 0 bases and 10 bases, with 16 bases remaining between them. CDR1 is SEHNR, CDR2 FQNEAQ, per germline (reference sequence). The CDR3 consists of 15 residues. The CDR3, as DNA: TGTGCCAGCAGCTTAGCGACCTCAGGGGTCAACGAGCAGTTCTTC. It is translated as CASSLATSGVNEQFF. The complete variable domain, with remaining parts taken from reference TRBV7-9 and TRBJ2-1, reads DTGVSQNPRHKITKRGQNVTFRCDPISEHNRLYWYRQTLGQGPEFLTYFQNEAQLEKSRLLSDRFSAERPKGSFSTLEIQRTEQGDSAMYLCASSLATSGVNEQFFGPGTRLTVL.

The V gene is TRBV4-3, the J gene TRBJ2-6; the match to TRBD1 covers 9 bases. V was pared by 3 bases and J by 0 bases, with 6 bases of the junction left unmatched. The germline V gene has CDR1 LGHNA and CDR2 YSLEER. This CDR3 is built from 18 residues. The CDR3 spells CASSQTGTGLSGANVLTF. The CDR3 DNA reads TGCGCCAGCAGCCAGACCGGGACAGGGCTCTCTGGGGCCAACGTCCTGACTTTC.

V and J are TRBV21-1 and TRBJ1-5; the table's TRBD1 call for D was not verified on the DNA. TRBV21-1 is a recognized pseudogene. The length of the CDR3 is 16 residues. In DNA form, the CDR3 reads TGTGCCAGCAGCGAGCGTAAAGGGGGCTTCGGTCAGCCCCAGCATTTT. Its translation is CASSERKGGFGQPQHF.

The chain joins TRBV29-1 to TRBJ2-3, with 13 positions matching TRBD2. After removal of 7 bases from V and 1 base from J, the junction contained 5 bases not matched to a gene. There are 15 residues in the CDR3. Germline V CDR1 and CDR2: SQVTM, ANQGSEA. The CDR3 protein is CSATGTSGGTDTQYF. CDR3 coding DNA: TGCAGCGCCACCGGGACTAGCGGGGGCACAGATACGCAGTATTTT.

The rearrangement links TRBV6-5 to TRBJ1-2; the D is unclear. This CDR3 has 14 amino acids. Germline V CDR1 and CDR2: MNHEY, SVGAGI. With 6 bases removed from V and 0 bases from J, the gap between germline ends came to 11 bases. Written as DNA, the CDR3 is TGTGCCAGCAGCTCACGTCCAGCTAACTATGGCTACACCTTC. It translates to CASSSRPANYGYTF.

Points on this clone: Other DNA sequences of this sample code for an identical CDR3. CDR3: CASSSDRAPYEQYF. The CDR3 DNA sequence: TGTGCCAGCAGCTCAGACAGGGCACCCTACGAGCAGTACTTC. The rearrangement links TRBV5-4 to TRBJ2-7, with 7 nucleotides matching TRBD1. V lost 3 bases to trimming and J lost 2 bases; unmatched junction nucleotides: 5. In germline, CDR1 is SGHNT, CDR2 YYREEE (reference sequence). The CDR3 has 14 amino acids.

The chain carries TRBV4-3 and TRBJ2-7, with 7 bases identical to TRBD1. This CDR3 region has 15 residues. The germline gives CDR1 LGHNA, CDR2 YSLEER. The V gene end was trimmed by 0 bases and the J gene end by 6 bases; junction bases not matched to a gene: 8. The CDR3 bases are TGCGCCAGCAGCCAAGATTTTCCGACAGGGCTCGAGCAGTACTTC. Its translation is CASSQDFPTGLEQYF.

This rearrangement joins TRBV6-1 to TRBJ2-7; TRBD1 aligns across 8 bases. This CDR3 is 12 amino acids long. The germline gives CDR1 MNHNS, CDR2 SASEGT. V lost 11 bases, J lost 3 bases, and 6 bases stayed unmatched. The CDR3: CASDRGGYEQYF. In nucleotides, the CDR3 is TGTGCCTCTGACAGGGGCGGCTACGAGCAGTACTTC.

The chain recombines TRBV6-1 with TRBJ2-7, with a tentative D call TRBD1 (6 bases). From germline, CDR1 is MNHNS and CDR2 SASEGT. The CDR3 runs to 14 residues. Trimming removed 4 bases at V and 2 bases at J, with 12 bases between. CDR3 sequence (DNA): TGTGCCAGCAGTGTTAACAGGGAACCCTACGAGCAGTACTTC. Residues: CASSVNREPYEQYF.

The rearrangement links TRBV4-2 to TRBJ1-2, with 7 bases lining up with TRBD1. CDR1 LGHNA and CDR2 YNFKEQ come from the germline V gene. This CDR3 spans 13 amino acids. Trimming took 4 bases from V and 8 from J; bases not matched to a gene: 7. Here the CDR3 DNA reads TGTGCCAGCAGCCCCGGACAGGCTTGGGGCTACACCTTC. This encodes CASSPGQAWGYTF.

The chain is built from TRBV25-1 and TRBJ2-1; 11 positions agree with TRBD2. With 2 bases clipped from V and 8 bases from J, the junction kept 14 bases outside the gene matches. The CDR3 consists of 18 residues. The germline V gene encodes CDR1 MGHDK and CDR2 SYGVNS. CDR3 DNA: TGTGCCAGCAGTGAAAGAGGAAATAGCGGGAGGGCCCGGTATGAGCAGTTCTTC. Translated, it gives CASSERGNSGRARYEQFF.

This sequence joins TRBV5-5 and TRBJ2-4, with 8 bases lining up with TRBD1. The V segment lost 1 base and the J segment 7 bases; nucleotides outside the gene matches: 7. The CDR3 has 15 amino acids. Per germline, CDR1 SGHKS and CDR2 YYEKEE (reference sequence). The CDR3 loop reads CASSLIRDRSNIQYF. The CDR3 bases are TGTGCCAGCAGCTTGATACGGGACAGGTCGAACATTCAGTACTTC.